The 11 T cell receptor beta chains below were found in one sample sequenced in a study of cytomegalovirus exposure and HLA in healthy donors. The PCR employed 60 Vbeta primers together with 13 Jbeta primers. Profiled with immunoSEQ multiplex PCR; TCRdb holds only in-frame clones, not every one. Of 200,000 or so clones listed, around 82% are singletons. The specimen was PBMCs. These receptors were obtained from a woman aged 25-40 years in good health and CMV-seronegative.

The gene calls are TRBV4-1 and TRBJ2-7; 11 positions match TRBD2. The length of the CDR3 is 16 residues. Unmatched junction bases numbered 3, after V lost 0 bases and J lost 2 bases. CDR1 and CDR2 (germline): MGHRA, YSYEKL. Written as DNA, the CDR3 is TGCGCCAGCAGCCAAGAAGGGACTAGCGGCCCCTACGAGCAGTACTTC. Amino acids: CASSQEGTSGPYEQYF.

Of note for this clone: The junction and the germline gene differ at one end; a read error may be behind it. CDR3 in amino acids: CASSLGTGATGYPF. CDR3 coding DNA: TGTGCCAGCAGCTTAGGGACAGGGGCGACTGGCTACCCCTTC. The chain is built from TRBV7-9 and TRBJ1-2; 9 nucleotides align to TRBD1. The germline CDR1 and CDR2 sequences are SEHNR and FQNEAQ (reference sequence). The CDR3 covers 14 residues. The whole variable domain, remainder taken from reference TRBV7-9 and TRBJ1-2, is DTGVSQNPRHKITKRGQNVTFRCDPISEHNRLYWYRQTLGQGPEFLTYFQNEAQLEKSRLLSDRFSAERPKGSFSTLEIQRTEQGDSAMYLCASSLGTGATGYPFGSGTRLTVV.

The chain is built from TRBV18 and TRBJ1-5; no reliable D call. Trimming pared 4 bases from V and 5 bases from J, leaving 9 bases between. Germline assignment: CDR1 KGHSH and CDR2 LQKENI. The CDR3 has 13 amino acids. CDR3 sequence: CASSRRRDQPQHF. The CDR3 DNA reads as TGTGCCAGCTCACGTCGCCGGGATCAGCCCCAGCATTTT.

The CDR3 DNA sequence: TGTGCCAGCAGTGATTACGGGGGAGGAAACACCATATATTTT. Residues: CASSDYGGGNTIYF. The chain employs TRBV2 and TRBJ1-3; D may be TRBD1 (5 bases). Between the trimmed V and J ends, which lost 3 bases and 4 bases, there was a span of 10 bases. The CDR3 extends over 14 amino acids. CDR1 SNHLY and CDR2 FYNNEI come from the germline V gene. Variable domain in full (rest from reference TRBV2 and TRBJ1-3): EPEVTQTPSHQVTQMGQEVILRCVPISNHLYFYWYRQILGQKVEFLVSFYNNEISEKSEIFDDQFSVERPDGSNFTLKIRSTKLEDSAMYFCASSDYGGGNTIYFGEGSWLTVV.

The J gene is TRBJ2-7, the V gene TRBV2; 7 bases are shared with TRBD1. The CDR3 totals 16 residues. Germline CDR1 and CDR2: SNHLY and FYNNEI. V shed 6 bases and J 0 bases; nucleotides not matched to a gene: 11. The chain's CDR3 is CASSRSRDSNSYEQYF. CDR3 coding DNA: TGTGCCAGCAGCCGATCCCGGGACAGCAACTCCTACGAGCAGTACTTC.

This clone was picked up a small number of times. In nucleotides, the CDR3 is TGCAGCGTTCCCAGGGGGTTCAGTGACTACACCTTC. Its translation is CSVPRGFSDYTF. V gene TRBV29-1 combines with J gene TRBJ1-2; 7 nucleotides agree with TRBD1. The CDR3 totals 12 residues. Trimming took 5 bases from V and 10 from J; bases not matched to a gene: 10. Looked up from germline, CDR1 is SQVTM and CDR2 is ANQGSEA.

This chain links TRBV5-1 with TRBJ2-3; 8 bases fit TRBD1. V gave up 4 bases and J gave up 5 bases; unmatched junction bases: 9. Germline lookup yields CDR1 SGHRS and CDR2 YFSETQ. The length of the CDR3 is 15 residues. CDR3 DNA sequence: TGCGCCAGCAGCGCCGACAGGGGTGGGGTAGATACGCAGTATTTT. As protein: CASSADRGGVDTQYF.

The chain employs TRBV2 and TRBJ1-3; TRBD1 agrees at 7 bases. CDR3 length: 17 residues. Germline trimming cut 6 bases from V and 3 bases from J; bases unmatched to any gene: 14. CDR1 and CDR2 from the germline V gene are SNHLY and FYNNEI. As DNA, the CDR3 is TGTGCCAGCAGGCCTACCCCCGGGACAGTGCGTGGAAACACCATATATTTT. Protein sequence: CASRPTPGTVRGNTIYF.

This clone came up once. This chain connects TRBV6-4 to TRBJ2-3; tentatively, D is TRBD2 (5 bases). Germline V lookup: CDR1 MRHNA, CDR2 SNTAGT. Deletions cut 0 bases from V and 4 bases from J, with 8 bases between. This CDR3 region has 14 residues. In DNA form, the CDR3 reads TGTGCCAGCAGTGACTCCGGAGGCGCAGATACGCAGTATTTT. Its translation is CASSDSGGADTQYF.

CDR3 sequence (DNA): TGTGCCAGCAGCCCCCCGGGGGATAGAAACACTGAAGCTTTCTTT. Translating gives CASSPPGDRNTEAFF. The V and J genes are TRBV5-4 and TRBJ1-1; TRBD1 might be the D (5 bases). The CDR3 has 15 amino acids. V shed 4 bases and J shed 2 bases, with 15 bases lying between them. In germline, CDR1 is SGHNT, CDR2 YYREEE (reference sequence).

V usage is TRBV6-4 and J usage is TRBJ2-1, with 9 positions matching TRBD2. The CDR3 is 15 residues long. Germline V gives CDR1 MRHNA, CDR2 SNTAGT. J was trimmed by 7 bases and V by 2 bases; bases with no gene match: 6. In DNA form, the CDR3 reads TGTGCCAGCAGTGACAGGGTAGCGGGGGCTAATGAGCAGTTCTTC. Protein sequence: CASSDRVAGANEQFF.